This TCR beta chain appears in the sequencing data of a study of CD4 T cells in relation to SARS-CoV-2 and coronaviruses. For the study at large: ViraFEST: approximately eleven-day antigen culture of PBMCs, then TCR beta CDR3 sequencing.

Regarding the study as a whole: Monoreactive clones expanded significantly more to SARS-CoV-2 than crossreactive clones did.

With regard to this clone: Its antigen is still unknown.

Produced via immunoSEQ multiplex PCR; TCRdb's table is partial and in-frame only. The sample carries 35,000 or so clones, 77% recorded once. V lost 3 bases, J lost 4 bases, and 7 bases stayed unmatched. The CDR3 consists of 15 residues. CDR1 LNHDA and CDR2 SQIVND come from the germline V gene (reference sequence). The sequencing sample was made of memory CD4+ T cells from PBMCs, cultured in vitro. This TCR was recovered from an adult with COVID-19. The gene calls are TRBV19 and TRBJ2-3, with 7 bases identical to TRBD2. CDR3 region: CASSIGGSRSDTQYF. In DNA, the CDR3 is TGTGCCAGTAGTATTGGCGGGAGTAGGTCAGATACGCAGTATTTT.